The entry below gives a single TCR beta chain sequence along with its context. This sample is part of a study of blood T cell repertoires in COVID-19. On the study more broadly: The United States, Italy and Spain provided the acute and convalescent COVID-19 samples.

Adults between roughly 18 and 100 years of age took part from fewer than 30 US areas. Assignment of participants to cohorts was predicated upon participant-reported clinical history. Profiling relied on immunoSEQ multiplex PCR, and the TCRdb table lists in-frame clones only, not all of them. This table has 150,000 to 250,000 clones, roughly four fifths appearing once. Per germline, CDR1 SGHDT and CDR2 YYEEEE. Trimming took off 0 bases at V and 1 base at J, with 8 bases between the two ends. CDR3 size: 15 residues. The source is a man aged 40-55 years who had recovered from COVID-19. The sample taken for sequencing was PBMCs or T cells enriched from blood (not recorded which). This chain links TRBV5-6 with TRBJ1-5, with a weak D call TRBD1 (6 bases). DNA of the CDR3: TGTGCCAGCAGCTTGGGCAGGGGAAGCAATCAGCCCCAGCATTTT. Protein product: CASSLGRGSNQPQHF.